This passage covers 9 T cell receptor beta chains from one sample sequenced in a study of CD8 T cells in ankylosing spondylitis. A single record per CDR3 protein comes from TCRdb applying MiXCR to the 5' RACE reads. The data contain about 200,000 distinct CDR3 sequences, around 24% of them singletons. Sequencing was carried out using blood, either unsorted or a sorted T cell fraction (not recorded which). Source of these receptors: a male donor with ankylosing spondylitis or in good health (not recorded which).

The chain has TRBV6-5 and TRBJ2-4, with 9 bases matching TRBD1. CDR1 and CDR2 from the germline V gene are MNHEY and SVGAGI. The V and J ends lost 6 bases and 6 bases, in that order; junction bases with no gene match: 12. The CDR3 has 16 amino acids. The CDR3 sequence is CASRLDTGGRGNIQYF. CDR3 DNA sequence: TGTGCCAGCAGATTAGACACAGGGGGCCGGGGAAACATTCAGTACTTC.

The chain combines TRBV14 with TRBJ2-1, with 16 nucleotides matching TRBD2. Unmatched junction bases numbered 12, after V lost 1 base and J lost 0 bases. Germline assignment: CDR1 SGHDN and CDR2 FVKESK. This CDR3 contains 22 residues. The CDR3 protein is CASSQVWPGLAGGKLSYNEQFF. CDR3 DNA sequence: TGTGCCAGCAGCCAAGTTTGGCCGGGACTAGCGGGAGGGAAACTCTCCTACAATGAGCAGTTCTTC.

This clonotype was seen repeatedly, ten times or more. The chain joins TRBV7-2 to TRBJ1-2; 7 bases match TRBD1. CDR1 and CDR2 (germline): SGHTA, FQGNSA. Unmatched junction bases numbered 5, after V lost 1 base and J lost 6 bases. The CDR3 spans 14 residues. CDR3 region: CASSLGQGTNGYTF. As DNA, the CDR3 is TGTGCCAGCAGCTTAGGACAGGGCACCAATGGCTACACCTTC.

The rearrangement links TRBV10-3 to TRBJ2-5; D may be TRBD1 (6 bases). Germline-derived CDR1 and CDR2 are ENHRY and SYGVKD. The CDR3 runs to 15 residues. Trimming took off 4 bases at V and 1 base at J, with 13 bases between the two ends. The DNA of the CDR3 is TGTGCCATCAGTGGGTCCCAGGGGCGCCAAGAGACCCAGTACTTC. It translates to CAISGSQGRQETQYF.

There are a few counts of this clonotype. This rearrangement joins TRBV29-1 to TRBJ2-3; TRBD2 matches 11 bases. Unmatched junction bases numbered 5, after V lost 5 bases and J lost 4 bases. The CDR3 spans 14 residues. The germline gives CDR1 SQVTM, CDR2 ANQGSEA. The CDR3 loop reads CSVSIAGGPDTQYF. The CDR3 DNA sequence: TGCAGCGTTTCCATAGCGGGAGGGCCAGATACGCAGTATTTT.

This clonotype has at least ten counts. The chain employs TRBV5-1 and TRBJ2-3; unclear D gene. Germline V gene sequence: CDR1 SGHRS, CDR2 YFSETQ. Deletions cut 1 base from V and 2 bases from J, with 11 bases between. The CDR3 consists of 15 residues. The CDR3 loop is CASSLTSALTDTQYF. Here the CDR3 DNA reads TGCGCCAGCAGCTTGACGAGCGCACTCACAGATACGCAGTATTTT.

A few counts support this clonotype. V gene TRBV29-1 combines with J gene TRBJ1-5; TRBD1 matches 10 bases. CDR3 size: 13 residues. Germline CDR1 and CDR2: SQVTM and ANQGSEA. J lost 2 bases, V lost 6 bases, and 1 base had no gene match. CDR3 residues: CSVTGGGNQPQHF. In nucleotides, the CDR3 is TGCAGCGTGACAGGGGGCGGCAATCAGCCCCAGCATTTT.

V usage is TRBV5-5 and J usage is TRBJ2-1; D is perhaps TRBD2 (6 bases). The germline V gene has CDR1 SGHKS and CDR2 YYEKEE (reference sequence). CDR3 length: 15 residues. V shed 2 bases and J shed 5 bases, with 14 bases lying between them. DNA of the CDR3: TGTGCCAGCAGCTTAACGGGAGTTACCCACAATGAGCAGTTCTTC. As protein: CASSLTGVTHNEQFF. Filled out from reference TRBV5-5 and TRBJ2-1, the complete variable domain reads DAGVTQSPTHLIKTRGQQVTLRCSPISGHKSVSWYQQVLGQGPQFIFQYYEKEERGRGNFPDRFSARQFPNYSSELNVNALLLGDSALYLCASSLTGVTHNEQFFGPGTRLTVL.

This clonotype showed up just a few times. The J gene is TRBJ1-3, the V gene TRBV20-1; D might be TRBD1 (6 bases). The CDR3 spans 15 residues. Germline CDR1 DFQATT, CDR2 SNEGSKA (reference sequence). The ends were cut back, 1 base at V and 4 bases at J, with 14 bases in the middle. The CDR3 DNA follows: TGCAGTGCTAGAGGACCGGGGGCTGAGGGAAACACCATATATTTT. Its translation is CSARGPGAEGNTIYF.